Below, 16 T cell receptor beta chains from the same sample are listed, as sequenced in a study of T-cell reconstitution after alpha-beta-depleted transplantation in children. Using unique molecular identifiers, the investigators prepared the TCRbeta library. TCRdb called the PCR reads again in MiXCR, with one record for every CDR3 protein. The sample records about 110,000 distinct CDR3 sequences, 5.5% to 7% being singletons. The starting material was PBMCs, mostly from graft donor cells, obtained 360 days after TCRalphabeta/CD19-depleted stem cell transplant. These receptors came from a male patient under 10 years old who had a stem cell transplant for acute lymphoblastic leukemia, so the T cells may come from the graft donor.

CDR3 coding DNA: TGTGCCAGCAGCCAAGATCCACTTCCCACCGGGGAGCTGTTTTTT. Amino acids: CASSQDPLPTGELFF. This chain joins TRBV4-2 and TRBJ2-2; no definite D call. CDR1 LGHNA and CDR2 YNFKEQ come from the germline V gene. V shed 0 bases and J shed 4 bases, with 9 bases lying between them. This CDR3 has 15 residues.

This clonotype has ten or more counts. The chain links TRBV28 to TRBJ2-5; 9 bases line up with TRBD1. CDR3 length equals 15 residues. In germline, CDR1 is MDHEN, CDR2 SYDVKM. Trimming removed 6 bases from V and 2 bases from J; junction bases left unmatched: 7. CDR3 amino acids: CASSWDRDLQETQYF. For the CDR3, the DNA is TGTGCCAGCAGCTGGGACAGGGATTTACAAGAGACCCAGTACTTC. The full variable domain, rest sourced from reference TRBV28 and TRBJ2-5, is DVKVTQSSRYLVKRTGEKVFLECVQDMDHENMFWYRQDPGLGLRLIYFSYDVKMKEKGDIPEGYSVSREKKERFSLILESASTNQTSMYLCASSWDRDLQETQYFGPGTRLLVL.

The chain links TRBV5-1 to TRBJ1-1; 7 bases align to TRBD1. With 4 bases clipped from V and 11 bases from J, the junction kept 5 bases outside the gene matches. The CDR3 sequence is 11 residues long. Germline V gives CDR1 SGHRS, CDR2 YFSETQ. The chain's CDR3 is CASSLGQWAFF. The CDR3 bases are TGCGCCAGCAGCCTGGGACAGTGGGCTTTCTTT.

This clonotype was seen ten or more times. The V call is TRBV19, the J call TRBJ2-7; D is undetermined. In germline, CDR1 is LNHDA, CDR2 SQIVND (reference sequence). The CDR3 has 14 amino acids. Trimming pared 1 base from V and 1 base from J, leaving 8 bases between. The CDR3 here is CASSIAGSSYEQYF. CDR3 in DNA: TGTGCCAGTAGTATAGCAGGCAGTTCCTACGAGCAGTACTTC.

This clonotype has at least ten counts. The J gene is TRBJ2-4, the V gene TRBV11-2, with D possibly matching TRBD1 (6 bases). Per the germline V gene, CDR1 is SGHAT and CDR2 is FQNNGV. The V and J ends lost 3 bases and 12 bases respectively, with 12 bases between them. The CDR3 has 12 residues. CDR3 in DNA: TGTGCCAGCAGCTTCACAGGGACGGCTCAGTACTTC. It yields the protein CASSFTGTAQYF.

Ten or more counts support this clonotype. The rearrangement links TRBV6-6 to TRBJ1-5; the D is unclear. CDR1 and CDR2 from the germline V gene are MNHNY and SVGAGI (reference sequence). The CDR3 length is 12 residues. Trimming removed 6 bases from V and 5 bases from J, with 8 bases in between. CDR3 bases: TGTGCCAGCAGCCCCCTACATCAGCCCCAGCATTTT. Protein: CASSPLHQPQHF.

This clonotype was seen more than once but under ten times. V gene TRBV9 combines with J gene TRBJ2-4, with D possibly being TRBD1 or TRBD2 (5 bases each). Germline CDR1 SGDLS, CDR2 YYNGEE. This CDR3 contains 16 residues. Between the trimmed V and J ends, which lost 0 bases and 1 base, there was a span of 11 bases. The CDR3 nucleotides are TGTGCCAGCAGCGTAGGGTGGGGGATGGCCAAAAACATTCAGTACTTC. Encoded protein: CASSVGWGMAKNIQYF.

The chain recombines TRBV4-1 with TRBJ2-1; no firm D call. There are 13 residues in the CDR3. V lost 2 bases to trimming and J lost 3 bases, with 5 bases between them. Germline V gene data show CDR1 as MGHRA and CDR2 as YSYEKL. This CDR3 is CASSQRLYNEQFF. CDR3 bases: TGCGCCAGCAGCCAACGGCTCTACAATGAGCAGTTCTTC.

This clonotype was found a few times. The chain is built from TRBV7-2 and TRBJ2-2; 10 nucleotides match TRBD2. Unmatched junction bases numbered 8, after V lost 3 bases and J lost 4 bases. This CDR3 has 17 amino acids. Germline loops: CDR1 SGHTA, CDR2 FQGNSA. CDR3 protein: CASSFGAGGPSTGELFF. The CDR3 DNA sequence: TGTGCCAGCAGCTTCGGAGCGGGGGGGCCGAGCACCGGGGAGCTGTTTTTT.

This clonotype appeared many times. The chain is built from TRBV28 and TRBJ1-1, with D possibly TRBD1 on 6 matching bases. V lost 5 bases and J 5 bases, leaving 21 bases between the germline ends. Per germline, CDR1 MDHEN and CDR2 SYDVKM. The length of the CDR3 is 16 residues. The CDR3 loop is CASSLSLSGERTEAFF. In DNA, the CDR3 is TGTGCCAGCAGTCTGTCCCTATCAGGGGAAAGGACTGAAGCTTTCTTT.

This rearrangement joins TRBV20-1 to TRBJ2-7; unclear D gene. Germline V gene sequence: CDR1 DFQATT, CDR2 SNEGSKA (reference sequence). This CDR3 contains 13 residues. Trimming shortened V by 2 bases and J by 2 bases, and 10 bases separated the two germline ends. CDR3 sequence: CSARSSSAYEQYF. In nucleotides, the CDR3 is TGCAGTGCTAGAAGTAGCTCAGCCTACGAGCAGTACTTC.

This clonotype showed up just a few times. The chain uses TRBV9 and TRBJ2-7; TRBD2 agrees at 9 bases. Looked up from germline, CDR1 is SGDLS and CDR2 is YYNGEE. V was clipped by 7 bases and J by 1 base; unmatched bases: 12. CDR3 length: 16 amino acids. CDR3 in DNA: TGTGCCAGCTCCCTTAGCGGGGGCTCCTCATCCTACGAGCAGTACTTC. Amino acids: CASSLSGGSSSYEQYF.

This chain joins TRBV5-1 and TRBJ1-6, with D perhaps TRBD1 (5 bases). The V end was cut by 5 bases, the J end by 12 bases, with 12 bases between. The V gene's germline CDR1 is SGHRS and CDR2 YFSETQ. The CDR3 spans 12 residues. In nucleotides, the CDR3 is TGCGCCAGCAGTTACAGGTCGGGACCCCTCCACTTT. Protein sequence: CASSYRSGPLHF.

This clonotype occurred many times. The chain recombines TRBV7-3 with TRBJ2-3; the D gene is possibly TRBD2 (5 bases). The germline V gene has CDR1 SGHTA and CDR2 FQGTGA. There are 16 residues in the CDR3. Trimming removed 0 bases at V and 3 bases at J, with 13 bases between. The CDR3 reads CASSLTAGGGTDTQYF. The DNA for the CDR3 is TGTGCCAGCAGCTTAACGGCGGGTGGTGGGACAGATACGCAGTATTTT.

This chain connects TRBV27 to TRBJ1-2; TRBD1 aligns across 9 bases. This CDR3 has 16 residues. The V gene end was trimmed by 3 bases and the J gene end by 0 bases; junction bases not matched to a gene: 5. CDR1 is MNHEY and CDR2 is SMNVEV in the germline V gene (reference sequence). CDR3: CASSFERQGANYGYTF. CDR3 sequence (DNA): TGTGCCAGCAGTTTTGAGCGACAGGGGGCTAACTATGGCTACACCTTC.

This clonotype was observed many times. The chain employs TRBV28 and TRBJ2-5; 7 nucleotides align to TRBD2. Looked up from germline, CDR1 is MDHEN and CDR2 is SYDVKM. CDR3 length: 15 amino acids. The V and J ends lost 4 bases and 4 bases, in that order; junction bases with no gene match: 9. The CDR3 bases are TGTGCCAGCAGTTCCTCGGCGGGGGTAGGAGAGACCCAGTACTTC. It is translated as CASSSSAGVGETQYF.